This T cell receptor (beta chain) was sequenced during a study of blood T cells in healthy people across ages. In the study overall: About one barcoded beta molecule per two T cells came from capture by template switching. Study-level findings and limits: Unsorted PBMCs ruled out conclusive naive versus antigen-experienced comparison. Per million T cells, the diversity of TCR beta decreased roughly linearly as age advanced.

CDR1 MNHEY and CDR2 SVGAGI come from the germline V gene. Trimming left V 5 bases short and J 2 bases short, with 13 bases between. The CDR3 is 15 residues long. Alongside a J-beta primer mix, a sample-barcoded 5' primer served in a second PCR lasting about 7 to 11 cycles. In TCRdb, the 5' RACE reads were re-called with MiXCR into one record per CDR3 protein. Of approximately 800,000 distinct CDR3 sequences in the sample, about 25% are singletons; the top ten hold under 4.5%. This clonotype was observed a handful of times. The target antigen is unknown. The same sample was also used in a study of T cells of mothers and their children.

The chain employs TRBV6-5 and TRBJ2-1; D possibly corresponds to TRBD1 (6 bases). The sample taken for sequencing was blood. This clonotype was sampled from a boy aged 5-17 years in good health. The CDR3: CASSPLQGPYNEQFF. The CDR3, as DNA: TGTGCCAGCAGTCCACTACAGGGCCCCTACAATGAGCAGTTCTTC.